This entry describes one TCR beta chain. This specimen comes from a study of T cell changes during pregnancy in multiple sclerosis. Profiling relied on immunoSEQ multiplex PCR, and the TCRdb table lists in-frame clones only, not all of them. The data hold about 93,000 clones, with 91% observed a single time. The TCR sequence derives from a female donor in good health, enrolled as a control in a pregnancy study. Sequenced material: peripheral blood, taken after pregnancy.

For the CDR3, the DNA is TGTGCCAGCAGCTCACCTTTAAGGGAGGCTAATGAAAAACTGTTTTTT. It specifies CASSSPLREANEKLFF. The chain uses TRBV7-9 and TRBJ1-4; D call uncertain. The CDR3 is 16 residues long. Looked up from germline, CDR1 is SEHNR and CDR2 is FQNEAQ (reference sequence). Deletions cut 4 bases from V and 3 bases from J, with 15 bases between. The variable domain in full, with the rest retrieved from reference TRBV7-9 and TRBJ1-4, is DTGVSQNPRHKITKRGQNVTFRCDPISEHNRLYWYRQTLGQGPEFLTYFQNEAQLEKSRLLSDRFSAERPKGSFSTLEIQRTEQGDSAMYLCASSSPLREANEKLFFGSGTQLSVL.